This record concerns one TCR beta chain sequence. This sample stems from a study of blood T cell repertoires in COVID-19. Study as a whole: Samples came from the United States, Italy and Spain, spanning acute and convalescent COVID-19. T cells, B-cell-depleted T cells, or PBMCs provided the cDNA or gDNA that served as material.

In the original workflow: The authors estimated nucleated cell counts from reference gene primer amplification. Here immunoSEQ multiplex PCR was the method, and the copy in TCRdb shows in-frame clones only, minus some. Clonal size and the V and J genes are those of that table, whereas D and trimming came from the DNA. Among under 500,000 clones listed, more than 85% were seen once. This CDR3 has 18 residues. CDR1 SGHNT and CDR2 YYREEE come from the germline V gene (reference sequence). The germline V and J ends were trimmed by 4 bases and 0 bases, with 22 bases remaining between them. The sample taken for sequencing was peripheral blood. The clonotype was recovered from a woman in her 30s with acute or convalescent COVID-19. The chain recombines TRBV5-4 with TRBJ1-2, with D possibly matching TRBD1 (6 bases). CDR3 nucleotide sequence: TGTGCCAGCAGCCCGGGATCCGGGGGGCAGGACTCTAACTATGGCTACACCTTC. It translates to CASSPGSGGQDSNYGYTF.